This is a list of T cell receptor beta chains from one sample in a study of cytomegalovirus exposure and HLA in healthy donors. Here immunoSEQ multiplex PCR was the method, and the copy in TCRdb shows in-frame clones only, minus some. The sample contains around 160,000 clones, approximately 90% of which appear only once. The sequenced sample was PBMCs. These receptors were obtained from a man between 18 and 29 years old in good health and CMV-seronegative. The CDR3 runs from the conserved cysteine through the conserved F or W. D genes are given only for firm matches. Clone size is given for some rows only: seen once, a few or many times, or a class if the clone is expanded.

TRBV25-1	TRBJ2-3	TRBD1	.	TGTGCCAGCGTCAGGGGGCCAGGCGATACGCAGTATTTT	CASVRGPGDTQYF
TRBV14	TRBJ1-6	TRBD1	few	TGTGCCAGCAGCCAAGCGGACAGGGGGCTTTCACCCCTCCACTTT	CASSQADRGLSPLHF
TRBV5-1	TRBJ2-6	.	.	TGCGCCAGCAGCTTACAGGGTAGCACTGGGGCCAACGTCCTGACTTTC	CASSLQGSTGANVLTF
TRBV11-3	TRBJ2-3	TRBD1	once	TGTGCCAGCAGCCCCGGGACAGGGGGCACAGATACGCAGTATTTT	CASSPGTGGTDTQYF
TRBV10-3	TRBJ2-3	.	.	TGTGCCATCAGTGTTCGGGGAGCCTTGACAGATACGCAGTATTTT	CAISVRGALTDTQYF
TRBV6-5	TRBJ1-1	TRBD1	.	TGTGCCAGCAGTTACCGTATGGGACAGCAAGCTTTCTTT	CASSYRMGQQAFF
TRBV10-2	TRBJ1-2	TRBD1	.	TGCGCCAGCGGGGGACAGGGACAGGGCTATGGCTACACCTTC	CASGGQGQGYGYTF
TRBV5-1	TRBJ2-7	.	.	TGCGCCAGCAGCTTCCTCAGGGAAAGCTCCTACGAGCAGTACTTC	CASSFLRESSYEQYF
TRBV9	TRBJ2-3	.	.	TGTGCCAGCAGCGTAGTCGCGAACTCTCGCACAGATACGCAGTATTTT	CASSVVANSRTDTQYF
TRBV28	TRBJ2-1	.	.	TGTGCCAGCAGTTTATGGGACAGCTCCTACAATGAGCAGTTCTTC	CASSLWDSSYNEQFF
TRBV27	TRBJ1-1	.	.	TGTGCCAGCAGTTCTCGGAGGGAAGAAGCTTTCTTT	CASSSRREEAFF
TRBV27	TRBJ1-1	TRBD1	.	TGTGCCAGCAGACTGACAGGGTCGAACACTGAAGCTTTCTTT	CASRLTGSNTEAFF
TRBV15	TRBJ2-7	TRBD1	.	TGTGCCACCAGCATGGGACAGGGGACCTACGAGCAGTACTTC	CATSMGQGTYEQYF
TRBV6-5	TRBJ1-1	TRBD1	.	TGTGCCAGCAGGCAACTAACAGGGGTGGGGACTGAAGCTTTCTTT	CASRQLTGVGTEAFF
TRBV7-7	TRBJ2-2	.	few	TGTGCTAGCAGCTTATTGACAGGGAACACCGGGGAGCTGTTTTTT	CASSLLTGNTGELFF
TRBV6-1	TRBJ1-4	TRBD1	.	TGTGCCAGCAGTGAACAGACAGGGAGGCAGGGAAAACTGTTTTTT	CASSEQTGRQGKLFF
TRBV4-1	TRBJ2-2	.	.	TGCGCCAGCAGCCAGTCTGAGGCCAGCGCCGACGGGGAGCTGTTTTTT	CASSQSEASADGELFF
TRBV18	TRBJ2-7	.	.	TGTGCCAGCTCACCTCCAGCAGCGAGCTACGAGCAGTACTTC	CASSPPAASYEQYF
TRBV2	TRBJ2-3	TRBD2	.	TGTGCCAGCAGTGAACCCAGGCGGGAGGTTGCAGATACGCAGTATTTT	CASSEPRREVADTQYF
TRBV11-3	TRBJ2-7	TRBD2	.	TGTGCCAGCAGCTCCTCCTCTAGCGGGAGGGCCGACGAGCAGTACTTC	CASSSSSSGRADEQYF
TRBV5-1	TRBJ2-7	TRBD1	.	TGCGCCAGCAGCGGGGGACAGGGGATATTCTACGAGCAGTACTTC	CASSGGQGIFYEQYF
TRBV25-1	TRBJ2-2	.	few	TGTGCCAGCAGTGAATACGGCGGGTCGGGCACCGGGGAGCTGTTTTTT	CASSEYGGSGTGELFF
TRBV7-9	TRBJ1-5	.	.	TGTGCCAGCAGCTTCGACAGCCGCAATCAGCCCCAGCATTTT	CASSFDSRNQPQHF
TRBV6-5	TRBJ2-5	TRBD2	.	TGTGCCAGCGGTCAACGACTAGCGGGACGGGAGACCCAGTACTTC	CASGQRLAGRETQYF
TRBV6-6	TRBJ1-2	.	.	TGTGCCAGCAACACAGGAAACTATGGCTACACCTTC	CASNTGNYGYTF
TRBV19	TRBJ1-5	.	.	TGTGCCAGTAGTGCGGGACCAGGGCCCCAGCATTTT	CASSAGPGPQHF
TRBV7-8	TRBJ2-7	TRBD1	.	TGTGCCAGCAGCTTAGGACAGGGACCAGCCTACGAGCAGTACTTC	CASSLGQGPAYEQYF
TRBV9	TRBJ2-7	TRBD1	.	TGTGCCAGCAGCGCAACAGGGGGCGCATCCTACGAGCAGTACTTC	CASSATGGASYEQYF
TRBV25-1	TRBJ2-1	TRBD2	.	TGTGCCAGCAGAGGTCTAGCGGGAGCGTACAATGAGCAGTTCTTC	CASRGLAGAYNEQFF
TRBV4-1	TRBJ1-1	.	.	TGCGCCAGCAGCCATGCGAGCAGGGCCACTGAAGCTTTCTTT	CASSHASRATEAFF
TRBV19	TRBJ1-4	.	.	TGTGCCAGTAGTATACAGGGGACGAATGAAAAACTGTTTTTT	CASSIQGTNEKLFF
TRBV6-1	TRBJ2-3	.	few	TGTGCCAGCAGTGAAGCCATTGAGGGAGCAGATACGCAGTATTTT	CASSEAIEGADTQYF
TRBV2	TRBJ2-3	.	.	TGTGCCAGCAGTGAAGCTTCAGGGGTTAATTGGGCGCAGTATTTT	CASSEASGVNWAQYF
TRBV5-4	TRBJ1-6	.	.	TGTGCCAGCAGCCCCGGACAGTCAGGCTCCTATAATTCACCCCTCCACTTT	CASSPGQSGSYNSPLHF
TRBV28	TRBJ1-1	TRBD1	.	TGTGCCATCAAACCCCCCCCGGGACAGGAGGACACTGAAGCTTTCTTT	CAIKPPPGQEDTEAFF
TRBV9	TRBJ2-1	.	many	TGTGCCAGCAGCGTAGCTGGGGGAGGAGGATACAATGAGCAGTTCTTC	CASSVAGGGGYNEQFF
TRBV11-2	TRBJ1-4	TRBD1	.	TGTGCCAGCAGCTTCCCTTCAGGGGGAGGTGGAGAAAAACTGTTTTTT	CASSFPSGGGGEKLFF
TRBV11-1	TRBJ2-3	TRBD2	.	TGTGCCAGCAGCGAGGGACTAGCGATACGCCCGACCAGCACAGATACGCAGTATTTT	CASSEGLAIRPTSTDTQYF
TRBV19	TRBJ1-2	TRBD1	.	TGTGCCAGTACTCACAGGGGTTATGGCTACACCTTC	CASTHRGYGYTF
TRBV28	TRBJ2-4	.	.	TGTGCCAGCACCTCAGGGGCCGAAGACATTCAGTACTTC	CASTSGAEDIQYF